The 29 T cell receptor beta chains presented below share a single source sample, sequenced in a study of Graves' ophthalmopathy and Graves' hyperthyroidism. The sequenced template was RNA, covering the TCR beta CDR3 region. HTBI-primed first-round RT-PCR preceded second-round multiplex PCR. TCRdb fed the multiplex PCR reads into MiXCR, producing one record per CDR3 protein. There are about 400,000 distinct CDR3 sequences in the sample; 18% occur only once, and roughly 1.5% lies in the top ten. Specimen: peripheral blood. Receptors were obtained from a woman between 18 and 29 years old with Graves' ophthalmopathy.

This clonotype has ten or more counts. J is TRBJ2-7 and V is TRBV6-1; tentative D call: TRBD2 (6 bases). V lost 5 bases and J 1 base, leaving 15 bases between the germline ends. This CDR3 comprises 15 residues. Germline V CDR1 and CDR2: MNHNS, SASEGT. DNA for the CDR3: TGTGCCAGCAGTAAACGGGGTGGAGGGTCCTACGAGCAGTACTTC. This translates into CASSKRGGGSYEQYF.

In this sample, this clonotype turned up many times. CDR3 sequence: CASSFVQATLKNTEAFF. In nucleotides, the CDR3 is TGTGCCAGCAGTTTTGTACAGGCGACACTCAAGAACACTGAAGCTTTCTTT. The chain employs TRBV28 and TRBJ1-1, with D perhaps matching TRBD1 (5 bases). The CDR3 is 17 residues long. Germline V CDR1 and CDR2: MDHEN, SYDVKM. The V and J ends lost 3 bases and 1 base respectively, with 18 bases between them.

The CDR3 reads CASRRDRDRGTGELFF. Written as DNA, the CDR3 is TGTGCCAGCAGACGGGACCGGGACAGGGGTACCGGGGAGCTGTTTTTT. The gene calls are TRBV12-3 or TRBV12-4 and TRBJ2-2; 10 nucleotides agree with TRBD1. The CDR3 is 16 residues long. V was clipped by 6 bases and J by 5 bases; unmatched bases: 9.

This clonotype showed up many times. As DNA, the CDR3 is TGTGCCAGCAAACGGGATATTTACGAGCAGTACTTC. Translated: CASKRDIYEQYF. V and J are TRBV2 and TRBJ2-7; weak D call: TRBD2 (5 bases). The germline V and J ends were trimmed by 7 bases and 4 bases, with 11 bases remaining between them. Germline V gene lookup returns CDR1 SNHLY and CDR2 FYNNEI. This CDR3 is 12 amino acids long.

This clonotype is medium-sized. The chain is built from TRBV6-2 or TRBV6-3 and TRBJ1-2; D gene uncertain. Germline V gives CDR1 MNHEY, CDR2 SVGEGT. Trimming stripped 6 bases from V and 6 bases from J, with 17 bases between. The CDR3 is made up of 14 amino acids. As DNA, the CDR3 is TGTGCCAGCAGCGAGGCGATCCGGGGAAATGGCTACACCTTC. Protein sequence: CASSEAIRGNGYTF.

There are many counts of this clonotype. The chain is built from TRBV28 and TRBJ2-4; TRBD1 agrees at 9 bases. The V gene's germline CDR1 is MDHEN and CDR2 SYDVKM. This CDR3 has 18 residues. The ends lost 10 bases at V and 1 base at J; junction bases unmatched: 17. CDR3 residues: CATTAGDRAWGAKNIQYF. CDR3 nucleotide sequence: TGTGCCACGACAGCAGGGGACAGGGCGTGGGGGGCCAAAAACATTCAGTACTTC.

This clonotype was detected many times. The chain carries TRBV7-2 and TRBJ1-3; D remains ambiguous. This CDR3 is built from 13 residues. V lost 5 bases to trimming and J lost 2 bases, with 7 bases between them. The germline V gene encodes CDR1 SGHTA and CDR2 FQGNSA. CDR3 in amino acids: CASSTSTGNTIYF. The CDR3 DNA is TGTGCCAGCAGCACCTCAACTGGAAACACCATATATTTT.

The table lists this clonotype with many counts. CDR3 nucleotides: TGTGCCAGCAGTGACCCCGCTGGGACAGGTGACGAGCAGTACTTC. Encoded protein: CASSDPAGTGDEQYF. This sequence joins TRBV6-1 and TRBJ2-7, with TRBD1 matching 8 bases. This CDR3 region has 15 residues. Germline V gives CDR1 MNHNS, CDR2 SASEGT. With V trimmed by 3 bases and J by 5 bases, 9 bases remained unmatched.

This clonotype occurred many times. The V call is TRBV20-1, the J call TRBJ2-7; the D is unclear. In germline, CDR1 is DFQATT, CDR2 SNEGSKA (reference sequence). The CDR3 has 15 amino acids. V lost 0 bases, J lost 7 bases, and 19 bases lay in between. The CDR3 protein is CSARDLEVGVQEQYF. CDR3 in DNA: TGCAGTGCTAGAGATCTTGAGGTTGGAGTTCAAGAGCAGTACTTC.

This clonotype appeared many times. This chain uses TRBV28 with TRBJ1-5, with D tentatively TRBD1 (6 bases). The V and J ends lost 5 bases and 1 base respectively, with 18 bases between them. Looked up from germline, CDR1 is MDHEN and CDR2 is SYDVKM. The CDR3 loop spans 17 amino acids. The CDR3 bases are TGTGCCAGCAGTCCAACGGACAGACTCGAAAGCAATCAGCCCCAGCATTTT. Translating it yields CASSPTDRLESNQPQHF. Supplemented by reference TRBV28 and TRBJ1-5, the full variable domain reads DVKVTQSSRYLVKRTGEKVFLECVQDMDHENMFWYRQDPGLGLRLIYFSYDVKMKEKGDIPEGYSVSREKKERFSLILESASTNQTSMYLCASSPTDRLESNQPQHFGDGTRLSIL.

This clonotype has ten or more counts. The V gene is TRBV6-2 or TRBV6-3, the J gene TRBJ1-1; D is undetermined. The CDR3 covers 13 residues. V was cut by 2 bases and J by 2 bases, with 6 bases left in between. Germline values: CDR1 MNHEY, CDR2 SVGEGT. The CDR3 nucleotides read TGTGCCAGCAGTTACATCAGAAACACTGAAGCTTTCTTT. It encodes CASSYIRNTEAFF.

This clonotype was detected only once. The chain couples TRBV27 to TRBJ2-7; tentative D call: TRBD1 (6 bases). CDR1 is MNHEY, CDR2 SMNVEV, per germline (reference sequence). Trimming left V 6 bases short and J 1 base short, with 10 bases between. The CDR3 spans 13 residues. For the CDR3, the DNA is TGTGCCAGCAGCAGGACAGAATCCTACGAGCAGTACTTC. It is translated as CASSRTESYEQYF.

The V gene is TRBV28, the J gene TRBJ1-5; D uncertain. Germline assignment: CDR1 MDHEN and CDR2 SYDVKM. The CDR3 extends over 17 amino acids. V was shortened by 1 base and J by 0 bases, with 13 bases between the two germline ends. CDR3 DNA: TGTGCCAGCAGTTTATTGACGGACTTAAGTAGCAATCAGCCCCAGCATTTT. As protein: CASSLLTDLSSNQPQHF.

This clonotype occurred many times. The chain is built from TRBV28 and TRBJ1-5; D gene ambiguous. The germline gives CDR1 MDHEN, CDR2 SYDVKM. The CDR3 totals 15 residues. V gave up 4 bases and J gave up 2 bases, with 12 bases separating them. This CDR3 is CASSSSESGNQPQHF. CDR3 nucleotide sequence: TGTGCCAGCAGTTCGTCCGAGTCGGGCAATCAGCCCCAGCATTTT.

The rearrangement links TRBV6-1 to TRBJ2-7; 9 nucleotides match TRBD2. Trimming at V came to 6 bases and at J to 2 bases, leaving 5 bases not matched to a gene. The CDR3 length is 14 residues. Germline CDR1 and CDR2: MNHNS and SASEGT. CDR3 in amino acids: CASRRSGSPYEQYF. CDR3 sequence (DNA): TGTGCCAGCAGACGTAGCGGGAGTCCCTACGAGCAGTACTTC.

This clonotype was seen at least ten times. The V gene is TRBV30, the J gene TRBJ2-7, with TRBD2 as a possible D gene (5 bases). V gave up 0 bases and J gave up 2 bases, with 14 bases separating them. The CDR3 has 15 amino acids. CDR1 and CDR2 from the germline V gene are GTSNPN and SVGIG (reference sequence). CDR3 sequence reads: CAWSVLRELTYEQYF. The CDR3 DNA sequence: TGTGCCTGGAGTGTACTGAGGGAATTGACCTACGAGCAGTACTTC.

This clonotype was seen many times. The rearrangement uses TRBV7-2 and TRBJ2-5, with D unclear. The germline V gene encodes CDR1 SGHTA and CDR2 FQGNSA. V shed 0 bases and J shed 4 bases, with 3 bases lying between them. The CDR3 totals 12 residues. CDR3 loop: CASSLALETQYF. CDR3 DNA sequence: TGTGCCAGCAGCTTAGCTTTAGAGACCCAGTACTTC.

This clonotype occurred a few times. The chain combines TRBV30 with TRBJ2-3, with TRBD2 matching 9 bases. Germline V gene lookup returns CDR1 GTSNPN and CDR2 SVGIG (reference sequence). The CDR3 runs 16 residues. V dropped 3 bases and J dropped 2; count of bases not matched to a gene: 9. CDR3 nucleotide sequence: TGTGCCTGGAGGGTGGTTAGCGGGGGACTCACAGATACGCAGTATTTT. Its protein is CAWRVVSGGLTDTQYF.

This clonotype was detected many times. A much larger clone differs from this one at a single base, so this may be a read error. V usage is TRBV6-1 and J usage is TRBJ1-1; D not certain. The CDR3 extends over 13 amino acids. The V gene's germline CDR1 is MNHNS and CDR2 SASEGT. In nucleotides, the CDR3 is TGTGCCAGCAGTGAAATAGCAAACACTGGAGCTTTCTTT. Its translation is CASSEIANTGAFF.

For the CDR3, the DNA is TGTGCCAGCAGCCGCGTTACTGACAGGGGGCTTGGCTACACCTTC. Its protein product is CASSRVTDRGLGYTF. The rearrangement uses TRBV3-1 and TRBJ1-2; TRBD1 agrees at 10 bases. In germline, CDR1 is LGHDT, CDR2 YNNKEL (reference sequence). The V and J ends lost 4 bases and 7 bases, in that order; junction bases with no gene match: 9. CDR3 length: 15 amino acids.

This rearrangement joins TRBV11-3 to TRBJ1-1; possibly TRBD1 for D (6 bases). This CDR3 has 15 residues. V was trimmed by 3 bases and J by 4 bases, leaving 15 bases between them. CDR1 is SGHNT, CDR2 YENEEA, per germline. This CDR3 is CASSFSGVWGTEAFF. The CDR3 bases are TGTGCCAGCAGCTTTTCAGGGGTCTGGGGCACTGAAGCTTTCTTT.

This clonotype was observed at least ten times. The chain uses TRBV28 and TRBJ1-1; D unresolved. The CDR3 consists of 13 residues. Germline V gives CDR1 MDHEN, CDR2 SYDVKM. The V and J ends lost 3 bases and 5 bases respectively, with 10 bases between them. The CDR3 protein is CASSFKSSTEAFF. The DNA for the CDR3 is TGTGCCAGCAGTTTTAAGAGTAGTACTGAAGCTTTCTTT.

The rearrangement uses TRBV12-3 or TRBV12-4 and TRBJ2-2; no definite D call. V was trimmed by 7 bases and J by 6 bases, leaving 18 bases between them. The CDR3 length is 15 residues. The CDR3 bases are TGTGCCAGCATTACCCAAATGGGGAAGTCCGGGGAGCTGTTTTTT. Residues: CASITQMGKSGELFF.

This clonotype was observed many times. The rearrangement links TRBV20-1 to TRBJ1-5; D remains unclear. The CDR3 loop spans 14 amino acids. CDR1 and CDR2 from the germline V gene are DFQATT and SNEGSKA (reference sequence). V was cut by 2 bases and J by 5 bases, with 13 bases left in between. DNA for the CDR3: TGCAGTGCTAGACATCCGACTGATTATCAGCCCCAGCATTTT. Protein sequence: CSARHPTDYQPQHF.

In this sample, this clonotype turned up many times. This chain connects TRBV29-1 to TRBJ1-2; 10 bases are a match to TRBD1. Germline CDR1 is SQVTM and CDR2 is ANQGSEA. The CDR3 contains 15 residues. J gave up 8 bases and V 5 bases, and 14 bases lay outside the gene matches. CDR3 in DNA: TGCAGCGTTCTCGTGCCCGGGACAGGGGTTGAAGGCTACACCTTC. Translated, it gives CSVLVPGTGVEGYTF.

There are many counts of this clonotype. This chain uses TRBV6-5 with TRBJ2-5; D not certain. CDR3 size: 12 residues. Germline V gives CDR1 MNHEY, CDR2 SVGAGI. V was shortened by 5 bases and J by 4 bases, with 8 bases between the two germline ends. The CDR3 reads CASSTLGETQYF. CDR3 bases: TGTGCCAGCAGTACTTTAGGAGAGACCCAGTACTTC.

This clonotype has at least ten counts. The DNA of the CDR3 is TGTGCCAGCAGCCCAGACTTCACCTACGAGCAGTACTTC. Protein product: CASSPDFTYEQYF. The gene calls are TRBV7-9 and TRBJ2-7; D remains ambiguous. The CDR3 runs 13 residues. CDR1 and CDR2 (germline): SEHNR, FQNEAQ (reference sequence). Trimming took off 5 bases at V and 2 bases at J, with 10 bases between the two ends. Together with reference TRBV7-9 and TRBJ2-7, the CDR3 gives the full variable domain: DTGVSQNPRHKITKRGQNVTFRCDPISEHNRLYWYRQTLGQGPEFLTYFQNEAQLEKSRLLSDRFSAERPKGSFSTLEIQRTEQGDSAMYLCASSPDFTYEQYFGPGTRLTVT.

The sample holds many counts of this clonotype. In nucleotides, the CDR3 is TGTGCCAGCAGCCTAGATCCGGGTGGAGAGACCCAGTACTTC. As protein: CASSLDPGGETQYF. This sequence joins TRBV7-8 and TRBJ2-5; no reliable D call. V lost 5 bases, J lost 4 bases, and 14 bases lay in between. Germline-derived CDR1 and CDR2 are SGHVS and FQNEAQ. The CDR3 contains 14 residues.

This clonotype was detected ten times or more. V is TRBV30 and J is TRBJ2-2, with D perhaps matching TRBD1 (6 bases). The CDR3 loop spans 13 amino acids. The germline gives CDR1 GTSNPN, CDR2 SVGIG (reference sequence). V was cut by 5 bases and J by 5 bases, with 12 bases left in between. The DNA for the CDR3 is TGTGCCTGGGTCTATCAGGGGACCGGGGAGCTGTTTTTT. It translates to CAWVYQGTGELFF.